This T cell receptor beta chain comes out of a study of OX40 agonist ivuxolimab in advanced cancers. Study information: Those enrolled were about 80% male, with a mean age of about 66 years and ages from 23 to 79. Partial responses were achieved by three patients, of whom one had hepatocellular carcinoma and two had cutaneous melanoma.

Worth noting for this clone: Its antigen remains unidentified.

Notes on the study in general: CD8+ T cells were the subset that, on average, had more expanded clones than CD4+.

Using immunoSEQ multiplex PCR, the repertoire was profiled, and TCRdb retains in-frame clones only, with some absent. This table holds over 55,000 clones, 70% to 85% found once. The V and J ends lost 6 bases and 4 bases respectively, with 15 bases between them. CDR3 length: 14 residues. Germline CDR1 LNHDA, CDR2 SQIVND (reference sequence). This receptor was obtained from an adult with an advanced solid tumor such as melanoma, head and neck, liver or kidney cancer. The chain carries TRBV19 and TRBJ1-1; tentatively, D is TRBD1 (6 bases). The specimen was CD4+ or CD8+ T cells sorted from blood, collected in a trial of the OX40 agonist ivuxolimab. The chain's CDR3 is CASRANREGTEAFF. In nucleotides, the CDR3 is TGTGCCAGTAGAGCCAACAGGGAGGGCACTGAAGCTTTCTTT.